Listed here is a single TCR beta chain. Its cognate antigen has yet to be identified. No qualities accompany the bases; no much larger clone lies one base away. From cysteine to phenylalanine, the CDR3 is 14 amino acids long. Solely the CDR3 DNA is kept, with 42 bases framed from the first base. Trimming at the junction amounts to 10 bases on V and 10 bases on J, and the germline ends lie 20 bases apart. The germline V gene specifies LGHNA as CDR1 and YNFKEQ as CDR2. The source of the sample is a study of CD8 T cells in ankylosing spondylitis (dated by TCRdb to about 2017). Background for the entire study: T cell receptor beta repertoires were profiled in healthy donors and ankylosing spondylitis patients so that disease-linked TCR variants could be found. The full study cohort comprised some 27 ankylosing spondylitis patients and 85 to 120 healthy donors. Samples of peripheral blood were taken, and for ankylosing spondylitis patients, synovial fluid was collected as well.

The sample was run on an Illumina HiSeq 2500. TCR beta libraries were prepared by quantitative 5'-RACE with molecular barcodes. In the paper's pipeline: To identify disease-linked TCR variants, a new computational method was used, one built on a probabilistic model of VDJ rearrangement. TCRdb reran the public reads through fastp at Q25 and MiXCR, keeping productive beta chains. Entries are consolidated by CDR3 protein sequence, retaining the most common genes and DNA. In this record, the V and J calls reflect TCRdb's handling and not the investigators' own analysis. Recorded for this sample are about 240,000 distinct CDR3 sequences; around 7.8% of them occurred a single time. About 6.5% of the sample rests with the top ten. Results the study describes overall, beyond this receptor: In peripheral blood, the disease-linked clones were found at relatively low frequencies and had a CD8+ phenotype. The disease-linked clones were reported to be significantly enriched in matched synovial fluid samples from ankylosing spondylitis patients. Blood from ankylosing spondylitis patients appeared to be characterized by a TCR beta motif composed of under ten highly homologous amino acid variants. Some of the motif variants had been reported before in the synovial fluid and blood of reactive arthritis patients, a finding that suggests common disease-initiation mechanisms.

The chain was built from TRBV4-2 and TRBJ1-6, with an unclear D gene assignment. The receptor was isolated from a male donor with ankylosing spondylitis or in good health (not recorded which). Sequencing used blood, either unsorted or a sorted T cell fraction (not recorded which). The nucleotide sequence is given as TGTGCCATGGGCCCCGGGCTCCTCTGCTCACCCCTCCACTTT. Protein translation: CAMGPGLLCSPLHF.